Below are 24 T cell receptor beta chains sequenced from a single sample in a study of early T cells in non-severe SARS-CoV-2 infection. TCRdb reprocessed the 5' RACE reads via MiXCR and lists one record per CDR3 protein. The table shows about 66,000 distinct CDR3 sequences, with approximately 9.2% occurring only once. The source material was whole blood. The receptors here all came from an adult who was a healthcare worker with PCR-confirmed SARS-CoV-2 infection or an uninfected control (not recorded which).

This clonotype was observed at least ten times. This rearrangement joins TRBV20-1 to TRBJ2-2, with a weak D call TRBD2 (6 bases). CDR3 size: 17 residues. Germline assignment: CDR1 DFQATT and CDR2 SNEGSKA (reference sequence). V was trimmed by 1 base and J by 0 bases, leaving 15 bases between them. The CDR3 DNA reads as TGCAGTGCTAGAGGCCCAAGGGGAGGCTCGAACACCGGGGAGCTGTTTTTT. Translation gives CSARGPRGGSNTGELFF.

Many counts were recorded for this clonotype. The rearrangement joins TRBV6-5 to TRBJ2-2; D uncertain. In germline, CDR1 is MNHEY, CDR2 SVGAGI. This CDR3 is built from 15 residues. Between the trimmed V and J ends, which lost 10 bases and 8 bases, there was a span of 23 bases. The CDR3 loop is CATSWRKEVPGELFF. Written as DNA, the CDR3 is TGTGCCACCTCCTGGAGAAAAGAGGTCCCTGGGGAGCTGTTTTTT.

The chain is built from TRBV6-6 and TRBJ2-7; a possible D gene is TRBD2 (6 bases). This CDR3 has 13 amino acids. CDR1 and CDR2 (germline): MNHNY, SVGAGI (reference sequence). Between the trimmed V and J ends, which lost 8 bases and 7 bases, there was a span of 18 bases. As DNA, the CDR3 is TGTGCCAGCCGCGGGACGACCAGTGGGGAGCAGTACTTC. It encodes CASRGTTSGEQYF.

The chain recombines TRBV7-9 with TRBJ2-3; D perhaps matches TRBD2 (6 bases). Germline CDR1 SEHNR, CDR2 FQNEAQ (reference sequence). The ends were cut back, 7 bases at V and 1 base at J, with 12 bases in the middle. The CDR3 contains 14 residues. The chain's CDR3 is CASTGRLRTDTQYF. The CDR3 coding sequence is TGTGCCAGCACCGGGAGATTACGCACAGATACGCAGTATTTT.

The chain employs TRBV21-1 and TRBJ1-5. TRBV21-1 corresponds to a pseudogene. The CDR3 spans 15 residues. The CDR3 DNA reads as TGTGCCAGCAGCGGGAGGGCAGGGGGGAATCAGCCCCAGCATTTT. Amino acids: CASSGRAGGNQPQHF.

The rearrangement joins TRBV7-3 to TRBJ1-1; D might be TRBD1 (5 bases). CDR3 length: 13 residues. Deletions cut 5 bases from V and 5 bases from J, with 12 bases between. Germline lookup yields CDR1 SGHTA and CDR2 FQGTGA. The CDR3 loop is CASSRDGWTEAFF. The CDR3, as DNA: TGTGCCAGCAGCCGGGACGGATGGACTGAAGCTTTCTTT.

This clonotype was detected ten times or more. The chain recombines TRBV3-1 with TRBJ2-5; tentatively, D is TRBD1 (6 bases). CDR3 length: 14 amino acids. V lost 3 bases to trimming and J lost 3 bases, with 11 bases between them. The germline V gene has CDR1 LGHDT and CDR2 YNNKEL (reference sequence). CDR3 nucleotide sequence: TGTGCCAGCAGCCAGGGGGCAGCGAAAGAGACCCAGTACTTC. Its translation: CASSQGAAKETQYF.

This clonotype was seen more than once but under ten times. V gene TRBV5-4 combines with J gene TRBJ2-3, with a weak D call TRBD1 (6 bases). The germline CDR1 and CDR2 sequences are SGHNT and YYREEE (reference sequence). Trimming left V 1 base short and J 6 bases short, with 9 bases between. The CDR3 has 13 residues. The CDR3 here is CASSLSTGDTQYF. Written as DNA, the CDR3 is TGTGCCAGCAGCTTGTCCACAGGGGATACGCAGTATTTT.

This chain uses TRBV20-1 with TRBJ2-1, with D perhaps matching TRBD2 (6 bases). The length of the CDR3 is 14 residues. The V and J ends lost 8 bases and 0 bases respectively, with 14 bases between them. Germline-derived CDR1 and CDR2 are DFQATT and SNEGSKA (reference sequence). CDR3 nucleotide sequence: TGCAGTACACCCGGGACTTTCTCCTACAATGAGCAGTTCTTC. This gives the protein CSTPGTFSYNEQFF.

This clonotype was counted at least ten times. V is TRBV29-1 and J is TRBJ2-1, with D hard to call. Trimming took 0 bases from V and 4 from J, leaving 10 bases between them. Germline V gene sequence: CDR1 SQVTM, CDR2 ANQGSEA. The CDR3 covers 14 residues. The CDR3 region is CSVEDPRRYNEQFF. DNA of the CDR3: TGCAGCGTTGAAGACCCCCGCCGTTACAATGAGCAGTTCTTC.

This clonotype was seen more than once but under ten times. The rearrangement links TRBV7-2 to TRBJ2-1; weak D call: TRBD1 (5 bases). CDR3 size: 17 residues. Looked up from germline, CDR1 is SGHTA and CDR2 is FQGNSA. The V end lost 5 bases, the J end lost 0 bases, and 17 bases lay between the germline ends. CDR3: CASSPQGPTDSYNEQFF. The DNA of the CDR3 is TGTGCCAGCAGCCCGCAGGGTCCCACTGACTCCTACAATGAGCAGTTCTTC. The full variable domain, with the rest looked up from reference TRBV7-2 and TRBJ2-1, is GAGVSQSPSNKVTEKGKDVELRCDPISGHTALYWYRQSLGQGLEFLIYFQGNSAPDKSGLPSDRFSAERTGGSVSTLTIQRTQQEDSAVYLCASSPQGPTDSYNEQFFGPGTRLTVL.

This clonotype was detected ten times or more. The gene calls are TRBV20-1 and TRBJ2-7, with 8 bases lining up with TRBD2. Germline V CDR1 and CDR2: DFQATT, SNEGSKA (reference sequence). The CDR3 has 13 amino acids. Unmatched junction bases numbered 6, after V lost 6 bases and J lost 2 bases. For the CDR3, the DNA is TGCAGTGCGGCGACTAGCGCCGCCTACGAGCAGTACTTC. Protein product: CSAATSAAYEQYF.

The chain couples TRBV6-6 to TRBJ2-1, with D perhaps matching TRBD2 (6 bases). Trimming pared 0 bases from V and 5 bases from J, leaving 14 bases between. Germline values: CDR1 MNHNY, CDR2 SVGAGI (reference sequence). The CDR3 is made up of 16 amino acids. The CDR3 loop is CASSYSTGVRDNEQFF. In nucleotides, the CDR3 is TGTGCCAGCAGTTACTCGACGGGGGTAAGGGACAATGAGCAGTTCTTC.

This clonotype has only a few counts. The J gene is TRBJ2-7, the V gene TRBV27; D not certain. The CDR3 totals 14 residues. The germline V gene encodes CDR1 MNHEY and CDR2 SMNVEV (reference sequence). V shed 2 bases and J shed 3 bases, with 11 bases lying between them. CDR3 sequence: CASSLRAALYEQYF. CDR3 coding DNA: TGTGCCAGCAGTTTACGCGCAGCCCTCTACGAGCAGTACTTC.

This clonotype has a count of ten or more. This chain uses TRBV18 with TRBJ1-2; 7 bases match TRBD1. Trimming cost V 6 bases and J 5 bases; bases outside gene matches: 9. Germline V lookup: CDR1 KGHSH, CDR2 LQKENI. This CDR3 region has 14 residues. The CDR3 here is CASSNPAGGYGYTF. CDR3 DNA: TGTGCCAGCTCCAACCCGGCAGGGGGGTATGGCTACACCTTC.

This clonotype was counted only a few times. The CDR3 DNA reads TGTGCCAGCAAATCACAGGGGAATTACTATGGCTACACCTTC. It encodes CASKSQGNYYGYTF. The chain couples TRBV28 to TRBJ1-2; TRBD1 matches 7 bases. This CDR3 spans 14 amino acids. V was pared by 7 bases and J by 3 bases, with 8 bases of the junction left unmatched. CDR1 MDHEN and CDR2 SYDVKM come from the germline V gene.

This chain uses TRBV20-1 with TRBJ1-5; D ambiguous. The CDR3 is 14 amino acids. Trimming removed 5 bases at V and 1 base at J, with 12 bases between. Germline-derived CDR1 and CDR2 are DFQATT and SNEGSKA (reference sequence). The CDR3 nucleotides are TGCAGTGCTGAAGACCGAAGAAGCAATCAGCCCCAGCATTTT. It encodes CSAEDRRSNQPQHF.

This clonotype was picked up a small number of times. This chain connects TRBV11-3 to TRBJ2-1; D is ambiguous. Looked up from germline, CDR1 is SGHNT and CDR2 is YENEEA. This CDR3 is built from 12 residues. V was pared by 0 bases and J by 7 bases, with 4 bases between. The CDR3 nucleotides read TGTGCCAGCAGCTTAGACAGTAATGAGCAGTTCTTC. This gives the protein CASSLDSNEQFF. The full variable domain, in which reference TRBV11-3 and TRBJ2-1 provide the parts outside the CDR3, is EAGVVQSPRYKIIEKKQPVAFWCNPISGHNTLYWYLQNLGQGPELLIRYENEEAVDDSQLPKDRFSAERLKGVDSTLKIQPAELGDSAVYLCASSLDSNEQFFGPGTRLTVL.

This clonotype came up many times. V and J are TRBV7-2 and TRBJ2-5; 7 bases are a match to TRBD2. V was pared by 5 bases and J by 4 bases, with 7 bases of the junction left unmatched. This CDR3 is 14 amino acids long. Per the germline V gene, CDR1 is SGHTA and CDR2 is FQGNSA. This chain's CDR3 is CASSRGGPRETQYF. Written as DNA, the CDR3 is TGTGCCAGCAGCCGCGGGGGTCCCAGAGAGACCCAGTACTTC.

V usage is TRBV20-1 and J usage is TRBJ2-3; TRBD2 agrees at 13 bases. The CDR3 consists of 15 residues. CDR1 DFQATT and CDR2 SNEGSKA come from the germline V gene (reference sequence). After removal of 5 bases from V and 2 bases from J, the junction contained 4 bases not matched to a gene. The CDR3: CSALGLAGLTDTQYF. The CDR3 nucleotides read TGCAGTGCTTTGGGACTAGCGGGACTCACAGATACGCAGTATTTT.

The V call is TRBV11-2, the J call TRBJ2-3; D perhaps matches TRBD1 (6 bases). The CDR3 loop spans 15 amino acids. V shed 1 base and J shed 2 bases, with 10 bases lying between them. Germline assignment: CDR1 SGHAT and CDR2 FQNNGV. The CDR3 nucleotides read TGTGCCAGCAGCTTAGGACAGGACTCCACAGATACGCAGTATTTT. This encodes CASSLGQDSTDTQYF.

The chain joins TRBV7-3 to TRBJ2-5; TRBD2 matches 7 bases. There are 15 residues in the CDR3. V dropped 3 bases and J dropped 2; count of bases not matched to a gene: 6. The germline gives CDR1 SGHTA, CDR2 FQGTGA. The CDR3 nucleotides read TGTGCCAGCAGCTTTTCAGGACTAGTTCAAGAGACCCAGTACTTC. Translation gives CASSFSGLVQETQYF.

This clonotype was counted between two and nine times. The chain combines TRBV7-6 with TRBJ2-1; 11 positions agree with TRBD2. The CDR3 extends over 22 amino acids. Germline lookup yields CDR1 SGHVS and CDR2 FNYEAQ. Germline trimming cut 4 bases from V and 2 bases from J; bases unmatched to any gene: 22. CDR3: CASSSTKWTSGYSPYAYNEQFF. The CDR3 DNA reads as TGTGCCAGCAGCTCAACCAAGTGGACTAGCGGGTACAGCCCCTATGCCTACAATGAGCAGTTCTTC.

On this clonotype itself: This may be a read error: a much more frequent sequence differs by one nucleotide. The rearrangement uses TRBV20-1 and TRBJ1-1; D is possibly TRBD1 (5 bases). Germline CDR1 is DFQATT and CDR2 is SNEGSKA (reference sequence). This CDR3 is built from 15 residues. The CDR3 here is CSARDGGAMNTGAFF. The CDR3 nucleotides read TGCAGTGCTAGAGATGGAGGGGCCATGAACACTGGAGCTTTCTTT.